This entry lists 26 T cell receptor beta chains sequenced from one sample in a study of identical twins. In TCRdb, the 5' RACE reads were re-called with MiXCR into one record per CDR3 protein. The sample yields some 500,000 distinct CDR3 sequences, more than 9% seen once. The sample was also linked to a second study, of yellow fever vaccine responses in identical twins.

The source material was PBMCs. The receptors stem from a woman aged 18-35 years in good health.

The CDR3 sequence is CASSQLGGSTDTQYF. The CDR3 region has the DNA TGTGCCAGCAGCCAATTAGGCGGAAGCACAGATACGCAGTATTTT. The rearrangement joins TRBV3-1 to TRBJ2-3; D remains ambiguous. In germline, CDR1 is LGHDT, CDR2 YNNKEL (reference sequence). This CDR3 has 15 residues. Deletions cut 2 bases from V and 0 bases from J, with 9 bases between.

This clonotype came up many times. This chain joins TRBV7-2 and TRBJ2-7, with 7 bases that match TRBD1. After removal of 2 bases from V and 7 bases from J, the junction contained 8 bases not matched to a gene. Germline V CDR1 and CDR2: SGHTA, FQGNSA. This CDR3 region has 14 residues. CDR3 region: CASSLITRGWEQYF. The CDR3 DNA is TGTGCCAGCAGCTTAATTACCAGGGGGTGGGAGCAGTACTTC.

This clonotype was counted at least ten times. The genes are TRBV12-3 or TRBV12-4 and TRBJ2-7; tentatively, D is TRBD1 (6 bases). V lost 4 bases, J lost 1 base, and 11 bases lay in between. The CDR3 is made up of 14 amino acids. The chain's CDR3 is CASSSGTPSYEQYF. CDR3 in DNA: TGTGCCAGCAGTTCCGGGACACCATCCTACGAGCAGTACTTC.

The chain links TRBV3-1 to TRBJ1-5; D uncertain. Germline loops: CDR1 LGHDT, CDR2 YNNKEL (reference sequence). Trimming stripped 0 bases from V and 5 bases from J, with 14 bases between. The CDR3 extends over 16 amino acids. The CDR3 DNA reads TGTGCCAGCAGCCAAGACTCTCTGAAAGGGTATCAGCCCCAGCATTTT. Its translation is CASSQDSLKGYQPQHF. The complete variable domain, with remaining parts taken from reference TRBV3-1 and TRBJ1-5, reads DTAVSQTPKYLVTQMGNDKSIKCEQNLGHDTMYWYKQDSKKFLKIMFSYNNKELIINETVPNRFSPKSPDKAHLNLHINSLELGDSAVYFCASSQDSLKGYQPQHFGDGTRLSIL.

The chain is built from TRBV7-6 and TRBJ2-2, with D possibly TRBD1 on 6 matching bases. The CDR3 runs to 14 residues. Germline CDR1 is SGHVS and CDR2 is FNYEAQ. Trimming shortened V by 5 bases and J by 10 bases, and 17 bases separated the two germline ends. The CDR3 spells CASSLGGLAMELFF. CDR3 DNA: TGTGCCAGCAGCCTAGGGGGTTTAGCCATGGAGCTGTTTTTT.

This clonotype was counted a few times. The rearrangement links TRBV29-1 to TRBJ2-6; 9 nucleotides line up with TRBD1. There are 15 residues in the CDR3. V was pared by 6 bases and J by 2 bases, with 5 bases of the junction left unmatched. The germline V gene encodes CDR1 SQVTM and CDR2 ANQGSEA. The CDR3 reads CSVGTGLTGANVLTF. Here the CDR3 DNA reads TGCAGCGTAGGGACAGGGTTGACTGGGGCCAACGTCCTGACTTTC.

The CDR3 region is CASSSNAKGQETQYF. DNA for the CDR3: TGTGCCAGCAGTTCAAACGCGAAGGGCCAAGAGACCCAGTACTTC. The chain employs TRBV27 and TRBJ2-5, with D unclear. The CDR3 has 15 residues. V was trimmed by 4 bases and J by 1 base, leaving 13 bases between them. CDR1 is MNHEY and CDR2 is SMNVEV in the germline V gene (reference sequence).

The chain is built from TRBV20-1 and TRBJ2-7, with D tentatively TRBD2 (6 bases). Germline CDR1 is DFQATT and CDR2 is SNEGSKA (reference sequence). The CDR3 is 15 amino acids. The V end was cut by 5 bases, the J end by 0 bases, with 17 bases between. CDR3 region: CSALEGGRGSYEQYF. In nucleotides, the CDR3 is TGCAGTGCTCTGGAGGGAGGACGGGGCTCCTACGAGCAGTACTTC.

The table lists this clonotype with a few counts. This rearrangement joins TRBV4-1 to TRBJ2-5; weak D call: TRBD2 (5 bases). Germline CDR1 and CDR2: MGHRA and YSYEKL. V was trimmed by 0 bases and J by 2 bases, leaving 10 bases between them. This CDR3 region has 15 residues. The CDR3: CASSQDPSRQETQYF. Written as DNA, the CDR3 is TGCGCCAGCAGCCAAGATCCTAGCAGACAAGAGACCCAGTACTTC.

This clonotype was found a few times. The CDR3: CASSFAAEETQYF. Written as DNA, the CDR3 is TGTGCCAGCAGCTTCGCCGCGGAAGAGACCCAGTACTTC. V usage is TRBV7-8 and J usage is TRBJ2-5, with unresolved D. The CDR3 contains 13 residues. CDR1 and CDR2 from the germline V gene are SGHVS and FQNEAQ. The ends were cut back, 3 bases at V and 3 bases at J, with 8 bases in the middle.

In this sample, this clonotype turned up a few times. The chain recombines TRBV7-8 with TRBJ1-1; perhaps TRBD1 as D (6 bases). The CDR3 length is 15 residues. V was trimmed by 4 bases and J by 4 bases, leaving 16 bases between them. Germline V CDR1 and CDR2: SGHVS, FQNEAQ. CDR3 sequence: CASSSGQDSGTEAFF. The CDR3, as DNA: TGTGCCAGCAGCTCTGGGCAGGACAGTGGCACTGAAGCTTTCTTT.

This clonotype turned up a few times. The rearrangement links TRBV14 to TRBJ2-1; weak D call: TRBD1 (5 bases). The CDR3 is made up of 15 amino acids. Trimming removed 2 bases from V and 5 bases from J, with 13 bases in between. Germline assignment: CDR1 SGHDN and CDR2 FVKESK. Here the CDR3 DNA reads TGTGCCAGCAGCCAACAAGCCCTAGGGGACAATGAGCAGTTCTTC. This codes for CASSQQALGDNEQFF.

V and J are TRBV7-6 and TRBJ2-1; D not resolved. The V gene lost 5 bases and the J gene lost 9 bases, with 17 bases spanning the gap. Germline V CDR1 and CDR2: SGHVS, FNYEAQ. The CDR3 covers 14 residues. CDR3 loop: CASSPDAVMGEQFF. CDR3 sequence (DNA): TGTGCCAGCAGCCCGGATGCGGTAATGGGTGAGCAGTTCTTC.

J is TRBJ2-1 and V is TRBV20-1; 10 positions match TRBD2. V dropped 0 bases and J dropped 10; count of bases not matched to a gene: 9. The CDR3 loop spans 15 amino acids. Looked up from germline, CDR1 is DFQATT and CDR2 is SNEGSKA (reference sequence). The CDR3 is CSARDGLAGAWEQFF. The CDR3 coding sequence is TGCAGTGCTAGAGATGGTCTAGCGGGAGCATGGGAGCAGTTCTTC.

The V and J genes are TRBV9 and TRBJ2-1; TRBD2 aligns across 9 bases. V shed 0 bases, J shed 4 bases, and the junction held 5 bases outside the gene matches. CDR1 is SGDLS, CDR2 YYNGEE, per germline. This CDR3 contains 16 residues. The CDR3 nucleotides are TGTGCCAGCAGCGTAGCTATAACTAGCGGGTACAATGAGCAGTTCTTC. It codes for CASSVAITSGYNEQFF. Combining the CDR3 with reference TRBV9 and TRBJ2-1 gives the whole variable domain DSGVTQTPKHLITATGQRVTLRCSPRSGDLSVYWYQQSLDQGLQFLIQYYNGEERAKGNILERFSAQQFPDLHSELNLSSLELGDSALYFCASSVAITSGYNEQFFGPGTRLTVL.

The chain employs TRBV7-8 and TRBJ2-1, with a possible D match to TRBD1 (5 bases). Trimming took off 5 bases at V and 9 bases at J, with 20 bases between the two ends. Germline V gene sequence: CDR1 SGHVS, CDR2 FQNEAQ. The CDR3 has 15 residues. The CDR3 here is CASSLIKGFQGEQFF. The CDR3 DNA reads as TGTGCCAGCAGCCTAATCAAGGGTTTTCAGGGTGAGCAGTTCTTC.

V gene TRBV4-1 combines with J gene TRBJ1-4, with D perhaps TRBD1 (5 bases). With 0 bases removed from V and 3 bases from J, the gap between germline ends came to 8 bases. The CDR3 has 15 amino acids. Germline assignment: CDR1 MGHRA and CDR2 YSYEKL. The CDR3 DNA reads TGCGCCAGCAGCCAAGATCAAGGGGCTAATGAAAAACTGTTTTTT. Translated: CASSQDQGANEKLFF.

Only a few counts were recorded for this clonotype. The chain's CDR3 is CASTRGKGSPLHF. CDR3 in DNA: TGTGCCTCCACGCGGGGAAAGGGTTCACCCCTCCACTTT. This rearrangement joins TRBV11-2 to TRBJ1-6, with D unclear. Germline CDR1 SGHAT, CDR2 FQNNGV. CDR3 length: 13 residues. V gave up 11 bases and J gave up 9 bases, with 17 bases separating them.

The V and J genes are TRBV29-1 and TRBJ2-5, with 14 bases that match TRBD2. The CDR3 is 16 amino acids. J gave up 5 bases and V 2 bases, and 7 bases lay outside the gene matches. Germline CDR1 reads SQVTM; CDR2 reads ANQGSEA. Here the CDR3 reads CSVELGLAGDGETQYF. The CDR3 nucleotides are TGCAGCGTTGAACTGGGACTAGCGGGGGACGGGGAGACCCAGTACTTC.

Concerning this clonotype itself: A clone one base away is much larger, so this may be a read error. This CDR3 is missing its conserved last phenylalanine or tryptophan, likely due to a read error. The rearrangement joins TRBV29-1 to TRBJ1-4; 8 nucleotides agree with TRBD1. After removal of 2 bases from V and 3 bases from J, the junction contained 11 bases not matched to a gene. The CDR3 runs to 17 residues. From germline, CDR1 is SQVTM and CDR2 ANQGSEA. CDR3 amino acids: CSVELALHRGANEKLFL. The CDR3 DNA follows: TGCAGCGTTGAACTAGCACTGCACAGGGGGGCTAATGAAAAACTGTTTCTT.

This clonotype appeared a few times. The CDR3 is CASSLPVYTGQGSNQPQHF. Written as DNA, the CDR3 is TGTGCCAGCAGTCTTCCGGTATATACGGGACAGGGTAGCAATCAGCCCCAGCATTTT. The rearrangement uses TRBV28 and TRBJ1-5, with 9 bases matching TRBD1. J gave up 0 bases and V 5 bases, and 14 bases lay outside the gene matches. CDR1 is MDHEN, CDR2 SYDVKM, per germline. The CDR3 sequence is 19 residues long.

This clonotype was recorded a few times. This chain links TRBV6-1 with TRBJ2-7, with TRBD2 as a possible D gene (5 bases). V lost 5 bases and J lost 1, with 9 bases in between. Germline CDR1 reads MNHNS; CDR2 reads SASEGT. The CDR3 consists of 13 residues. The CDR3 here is CASSKSGSYEQYF. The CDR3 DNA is TGTGCCAGCAGTAAAAGCGGTTCCTACGAGCAGTACTTC.

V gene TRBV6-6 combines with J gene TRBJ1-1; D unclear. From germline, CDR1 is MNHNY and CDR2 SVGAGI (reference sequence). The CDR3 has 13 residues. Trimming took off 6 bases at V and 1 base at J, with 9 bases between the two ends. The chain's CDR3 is CASRPETNTEAFF. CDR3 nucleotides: TGTGCCAGCAGACCCGAGACGAACACTGAAGCTTTCTTT.

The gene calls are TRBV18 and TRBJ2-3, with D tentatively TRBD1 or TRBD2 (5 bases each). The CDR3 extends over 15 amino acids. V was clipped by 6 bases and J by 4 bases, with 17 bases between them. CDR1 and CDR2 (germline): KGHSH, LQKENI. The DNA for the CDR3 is TGTGCCAGCTCCTCCAGGGACGCCGTGGCAGATACGCAGTATTTT. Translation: CASSSRDAVADTQYF.

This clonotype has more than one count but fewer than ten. CDR3 coding DNA: TGTGCCAGCAGCAATCGGCTAGCGGTCCCAGCCCAGTACTTC. Amino acids: CASSNRLAVPAQYF. The chain employs TRBV21-1 and TRBJ2-5; the D call in the table, TRBD2, was not verified against the DNA. TRBV21-1 is a pseudogene. CDR3 length: 14 amino acids.

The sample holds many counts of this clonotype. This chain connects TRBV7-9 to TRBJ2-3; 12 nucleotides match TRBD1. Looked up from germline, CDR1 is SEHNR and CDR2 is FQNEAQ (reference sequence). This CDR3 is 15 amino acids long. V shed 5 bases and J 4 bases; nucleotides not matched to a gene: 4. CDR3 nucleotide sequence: TGTGCCAGCAGCGCGGGACAGGGGGCGGCAGATACGCAGTATTTT. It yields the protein CASSAGQGAADTQYF.